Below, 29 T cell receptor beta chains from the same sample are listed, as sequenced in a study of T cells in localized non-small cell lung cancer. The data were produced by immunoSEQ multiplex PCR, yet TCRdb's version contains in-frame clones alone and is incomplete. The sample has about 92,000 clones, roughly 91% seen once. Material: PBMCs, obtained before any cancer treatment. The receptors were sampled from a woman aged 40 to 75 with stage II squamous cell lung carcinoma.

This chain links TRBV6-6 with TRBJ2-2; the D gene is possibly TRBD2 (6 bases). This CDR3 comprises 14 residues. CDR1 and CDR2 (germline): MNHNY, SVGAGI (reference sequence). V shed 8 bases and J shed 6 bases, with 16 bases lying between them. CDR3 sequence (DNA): TGTGCCAGCGGATCCGGAGGGCTGGCCGGGGAGCTGTTTTTT. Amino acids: CASGSGGLAGELFF.

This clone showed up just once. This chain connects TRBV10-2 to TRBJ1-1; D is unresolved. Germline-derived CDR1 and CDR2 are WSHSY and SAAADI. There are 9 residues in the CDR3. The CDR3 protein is CGLDTEAFF. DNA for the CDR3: TGCGGTTTGGACACTGAAGCTTTCTTT.

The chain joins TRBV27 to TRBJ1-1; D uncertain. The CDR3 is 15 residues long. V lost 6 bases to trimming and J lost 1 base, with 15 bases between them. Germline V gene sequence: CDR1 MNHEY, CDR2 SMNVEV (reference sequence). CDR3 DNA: TGTGCCAGCAGGGTAGGATTTGGCTCGAACACTGAAGCTTTCTTT. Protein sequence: CASRVGFGSNTEAFF.

The CDR3 DNA is TGTGCCAGCAGTGACGGCTCCTATGGCTACACCTTC. It translates to CASSDGSYGYTF. This chain links TRBV6-4 with TRBJ1-2; no definite D call. V was pared by 2 bases and J by 4 bases, with 5 bases between. Germline V gene lookup returns CDR1 MRHNA and CDR2 SNTAGT. The CDR3 extends over 12 amino acids.

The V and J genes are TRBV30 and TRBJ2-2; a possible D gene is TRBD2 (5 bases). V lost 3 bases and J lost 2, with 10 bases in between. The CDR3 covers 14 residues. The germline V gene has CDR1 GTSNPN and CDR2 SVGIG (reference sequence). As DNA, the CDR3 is TGTGCCTGGAGACCCGAGGGAAACACCGGGGAGCTGTTTTTT. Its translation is CAWRPEGNTGELFF.

The CDR3 nucleotides read TGTGCCAGCAGCTCACAGGCGGGCAATCAGCCCCAGCATTTT. It encodes CASSSQAGNQPQHF. This rearrangement joins TRBV7-9 to TRBJ1-5; D may be TRBD1 (5 bases). Germline CDR1 is SEHNR and CDR2 is FQNEAQ (reference sequence). CDR3 length: 14 residues. Trimming removed 4 bases at V and 2 bases at J, with 9 bases between.

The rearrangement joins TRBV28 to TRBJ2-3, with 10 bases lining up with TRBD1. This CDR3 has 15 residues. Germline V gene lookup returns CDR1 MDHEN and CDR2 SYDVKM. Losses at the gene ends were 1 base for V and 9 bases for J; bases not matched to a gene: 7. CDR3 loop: CASSLSGQGGGTQYF. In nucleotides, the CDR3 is TGTGCCAGCAGTTTATCAGGACAGGGGGGAGGGACGCAGTATTTT. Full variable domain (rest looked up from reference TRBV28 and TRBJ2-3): DVKVTQSSRYLVKRTGEKVFLECVQDMDHENMFWYRQDPGLGLRLIYFSYDVKMKEKGDIPEGYSVSREKKERFSLILESASTNQTSMYLCASSLSGQGGGTQYFGPGTRLTVL.

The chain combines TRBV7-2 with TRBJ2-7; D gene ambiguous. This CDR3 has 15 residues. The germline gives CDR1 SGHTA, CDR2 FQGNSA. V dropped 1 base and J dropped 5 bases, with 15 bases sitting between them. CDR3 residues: CASSLGPGGHHEQYF. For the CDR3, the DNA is TGTGCCAGCAGCTTAGGCCCCGGCGGCCATCACGAGCAGTACTTC. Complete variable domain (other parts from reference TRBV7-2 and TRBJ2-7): GAGVSQSPSNKVTEKGKDVELRCDPISGHTALYWYRQSLGQGLEFLIYFQGNSAPDKSGLPSDRFSAERTGGSVSTLTIQRTQQEDSAVYLCASSLGPGGHHEQYFGPGTRLTVT.

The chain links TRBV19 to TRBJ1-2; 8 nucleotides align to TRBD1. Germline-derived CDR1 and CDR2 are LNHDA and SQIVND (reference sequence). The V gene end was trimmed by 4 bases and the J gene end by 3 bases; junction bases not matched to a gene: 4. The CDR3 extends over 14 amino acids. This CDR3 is CASSKPGQDYGYTF. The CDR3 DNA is TGTGCCAGTAGTAAACCGGGACAGGACTATGGCTACACCTTC.

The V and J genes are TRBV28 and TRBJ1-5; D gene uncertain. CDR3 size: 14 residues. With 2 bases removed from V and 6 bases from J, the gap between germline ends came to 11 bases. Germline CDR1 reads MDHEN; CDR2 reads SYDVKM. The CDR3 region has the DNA TGTGCCAGCAGTTTACGAGGGAGAAGTCAGCCCCAGCATTTT. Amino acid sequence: CASSLRGRSQPQHF.

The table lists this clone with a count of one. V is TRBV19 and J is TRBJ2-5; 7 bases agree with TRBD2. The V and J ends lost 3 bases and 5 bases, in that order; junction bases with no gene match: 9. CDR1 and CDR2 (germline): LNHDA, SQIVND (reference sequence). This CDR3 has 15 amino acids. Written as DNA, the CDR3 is TGTGCCAGTAGTATGGGGGGAGGGCCGCGGGAGACCCAGTACTTC. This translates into CASSMGGGPRETQYF.

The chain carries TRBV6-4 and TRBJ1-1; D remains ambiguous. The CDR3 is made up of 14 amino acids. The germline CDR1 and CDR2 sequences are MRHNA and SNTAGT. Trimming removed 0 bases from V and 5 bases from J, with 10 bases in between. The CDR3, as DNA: TGTGCCAGCAGTGACTCTTCACTGGGTACTGAAGCTTTCTTT. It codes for CASSDSSLGTEAFF.

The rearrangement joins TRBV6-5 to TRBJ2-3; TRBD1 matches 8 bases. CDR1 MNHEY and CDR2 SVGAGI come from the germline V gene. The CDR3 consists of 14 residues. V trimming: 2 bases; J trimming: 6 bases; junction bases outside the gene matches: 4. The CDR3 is CASSYKQGVDTQYF. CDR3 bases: TGTGCCAGCAGTTACAAACAGGGGGTCGATACGCAGTATTTT.

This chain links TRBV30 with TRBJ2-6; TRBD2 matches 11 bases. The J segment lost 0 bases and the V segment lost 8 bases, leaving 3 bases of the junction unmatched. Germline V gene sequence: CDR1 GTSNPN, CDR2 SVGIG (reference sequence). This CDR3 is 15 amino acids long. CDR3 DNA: TGTGCCGGACTAGCGGGCCTCTCTGGGGCCAACGTCCTGACTTTC. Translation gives CAGLAGLSGANVLTF.

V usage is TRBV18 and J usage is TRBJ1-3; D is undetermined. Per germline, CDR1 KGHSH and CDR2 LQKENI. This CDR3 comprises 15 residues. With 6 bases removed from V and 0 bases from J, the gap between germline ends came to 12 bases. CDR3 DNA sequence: TGTGCCAGCTCTCCTACATCACGCTCTGGAAACACCATATATTTT. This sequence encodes CASSPTSRSGNTIYF.

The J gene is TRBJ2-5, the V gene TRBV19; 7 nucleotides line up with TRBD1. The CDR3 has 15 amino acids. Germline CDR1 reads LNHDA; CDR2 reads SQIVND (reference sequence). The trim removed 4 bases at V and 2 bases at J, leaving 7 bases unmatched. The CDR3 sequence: CASSTRDSHQETQYF. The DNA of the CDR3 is TGTGCCAGTAGTACCCGGGACAGCCATCAAGAGACCCAGTACTTC.

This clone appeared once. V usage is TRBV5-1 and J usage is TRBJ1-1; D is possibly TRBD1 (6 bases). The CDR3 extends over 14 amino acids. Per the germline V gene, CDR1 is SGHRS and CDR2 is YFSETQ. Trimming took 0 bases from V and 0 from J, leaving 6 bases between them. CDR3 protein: CASSLGTVNTEAFF. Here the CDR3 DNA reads TGCGCCAGCAGCTTGGGGACAGTGAACACTGAAGCTTTCTTT.

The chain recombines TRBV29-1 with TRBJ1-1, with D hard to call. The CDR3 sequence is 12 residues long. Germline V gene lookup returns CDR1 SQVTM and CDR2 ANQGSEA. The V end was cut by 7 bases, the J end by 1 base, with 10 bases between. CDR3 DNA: TGCAGCGCGAGGCTAGGGAACACTGAAGCTTTCTTT. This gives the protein CSARLGNTEAFF.

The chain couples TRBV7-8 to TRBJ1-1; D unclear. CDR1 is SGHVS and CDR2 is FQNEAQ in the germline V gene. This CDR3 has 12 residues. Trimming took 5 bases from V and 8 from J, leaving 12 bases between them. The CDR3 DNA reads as TGTGCCAGCAGCCCGACCCTATACGAAGCTTTCTTT. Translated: CASSPTLYEAFF.

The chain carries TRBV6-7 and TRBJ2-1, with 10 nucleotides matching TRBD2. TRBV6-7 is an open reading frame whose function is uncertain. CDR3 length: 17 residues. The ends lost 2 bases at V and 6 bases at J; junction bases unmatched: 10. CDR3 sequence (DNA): TGTGCCAGCAGTTACGGGCTAGCGGGAGAGTTTGGCAATGAGCAGTTCTTC. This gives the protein CASSYGLAGEFGNEQFF.

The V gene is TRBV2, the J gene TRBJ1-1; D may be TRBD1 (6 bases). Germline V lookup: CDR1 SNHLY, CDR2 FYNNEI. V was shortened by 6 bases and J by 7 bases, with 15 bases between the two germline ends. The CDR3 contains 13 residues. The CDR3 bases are TGTGCCAGCAGACCGGACAGCCGTATTGAAGCTTTCTTT. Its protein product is CASRPDSRIEAFF. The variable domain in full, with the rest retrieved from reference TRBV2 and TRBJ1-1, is EPEVTQTPSHQVTQMGQEVILRCVPISNHLYFYWYRQILGQKVEFLVSFYNNEISEKSEIFDDQFSVERPDGSNFTLKIRSTKLEDSAMYFCASRPDSRIEAFFGQGTRLTVV.

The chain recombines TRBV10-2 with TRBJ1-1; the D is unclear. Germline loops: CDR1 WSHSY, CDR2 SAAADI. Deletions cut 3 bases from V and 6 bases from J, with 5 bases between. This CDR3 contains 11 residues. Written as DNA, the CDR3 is TGCGCCAGCAGTGACAGTGCTGAAGCTTTCTTT. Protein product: CASSDSAEAFF.

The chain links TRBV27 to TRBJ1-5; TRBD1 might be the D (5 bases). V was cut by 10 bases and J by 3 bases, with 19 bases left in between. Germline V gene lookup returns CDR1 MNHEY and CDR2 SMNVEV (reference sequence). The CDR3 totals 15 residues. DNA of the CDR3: TGTGCCACTCCACGGGGGGGATGGGACAATCAGCCCCAGCATTTT. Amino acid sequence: CATPRGGWDNQPQHF.

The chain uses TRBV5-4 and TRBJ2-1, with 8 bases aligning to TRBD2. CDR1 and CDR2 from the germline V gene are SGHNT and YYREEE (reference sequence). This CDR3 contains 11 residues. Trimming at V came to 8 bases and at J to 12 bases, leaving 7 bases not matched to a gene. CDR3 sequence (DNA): TGTGCCAGTACCGGGGCGGGAGGGCAGTTCTTC. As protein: CASTGAGGQFF.

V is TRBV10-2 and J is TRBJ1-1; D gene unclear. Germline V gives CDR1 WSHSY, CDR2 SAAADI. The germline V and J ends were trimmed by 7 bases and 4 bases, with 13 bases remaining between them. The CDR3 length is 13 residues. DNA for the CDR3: TGCGCCAGCACCCTCGGACGCTCCACTGAAGCTTTCTTT. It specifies CASTLGRSTEAFF.

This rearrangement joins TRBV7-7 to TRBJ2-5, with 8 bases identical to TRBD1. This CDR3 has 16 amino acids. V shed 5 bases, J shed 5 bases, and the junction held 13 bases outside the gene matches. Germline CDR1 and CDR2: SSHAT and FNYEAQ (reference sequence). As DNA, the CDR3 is TGTGCCAGCAGCCTACGGGACAGGCCTCCGAGGGAGACCCAGTACTTC. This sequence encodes CASSLRDRPPRETQYF.

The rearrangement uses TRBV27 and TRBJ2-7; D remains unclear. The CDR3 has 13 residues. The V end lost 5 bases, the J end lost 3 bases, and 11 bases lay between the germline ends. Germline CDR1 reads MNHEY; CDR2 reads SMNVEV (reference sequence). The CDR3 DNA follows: TGTGCCAGCAGTCCCGGGCCTATCTACGAGCAGTACTTC. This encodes CASSPGPIYEQYF.

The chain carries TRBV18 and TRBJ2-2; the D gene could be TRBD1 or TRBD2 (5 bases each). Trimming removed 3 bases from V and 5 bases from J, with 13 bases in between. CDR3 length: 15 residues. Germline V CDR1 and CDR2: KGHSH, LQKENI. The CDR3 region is CASSPSRGGTGELFF. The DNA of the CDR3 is TGTGCCAGCTCACCGAGCCGTGGGGGAACCGGGGAGCTGTTTTTT.

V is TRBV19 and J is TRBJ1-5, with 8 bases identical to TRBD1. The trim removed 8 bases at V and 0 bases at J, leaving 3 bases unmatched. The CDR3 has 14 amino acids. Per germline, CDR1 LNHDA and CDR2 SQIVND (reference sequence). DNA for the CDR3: TGTGCCAGTCGGCAGGGGGCTAGCAATCAGCCCCAGCATTTT. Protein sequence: CASRQGASNQPQHF. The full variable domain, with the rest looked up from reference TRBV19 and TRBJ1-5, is DGGITQSPKYLFRKEGQNVTLSCEQNLNHDAMYWYRQDPGQGLRLIYYSQIVNDFQKGDIAEGYSVSREKKESFPLTVTSAQKNPTAFYLCASRQGASNQPQHFGDGTRLSIL.